The 2 T cell receptor beta chains given below trace back to one sample, sequenced in a study of blood T cell repertoires in COVID-19. Data came from immunoSEQ multiplex PCR; TCRdb stores just in-frame clones and leaves some out. This table has over 150,000 clones, approximately 87% appearing once. The material sequenced was peripheral blood. These receptors all come from a woman in her 70s with COVID-19, enrolled during active disease.

V usage is TRBV5-4 and J usage is TRBJ1-2, with D hard to call. Between the trimmed V and J ends, which lost 1 base and 4 bases, there was a span of 11 bases. The length of the CDR3 is 14 residues. Germline V CDR1 and CDR2: SGHNT, YYREEE (reference sequence). CDR3 nucleotides: TGTGCCAGCAGCTTGTTAGACAATACCTATGGCTACACCTTC. It specifies CASSLLDNTYGYTF.

The chain uses TRBV3-1 (or the pseudogene TRBV3-2) and TRBJ2-3, with D uncertain. Trimming left V 1 base short and J 4 bases short, with 3 bases between. The CDR3 is 12 amino acids. Germline V gene sequence: CDR1 LGHDT, CDR2 YNNKEL (reference sequence). The DNA for the CDR3 is TGTGCCAGCAGCCAAGTAGCAGATACGCAGTATTTT. This translates into CASSQVADTQYF.